Sequencing of this T cell receptor beta chain was carried out in a study of memory CD4+ T cells and cytomegalovirus serostatus. The sort gate was single viable CD3+CD4+CD8-CD45RO+ cells for memory CD4+ T cells. CD4+ T cells were isolated by positive magnetic selection. Only a few counts were recorded for this clone. The ends lost 4 bases at V and 4 bases at J; junction bases unmatched: 6. In germline, CDR1 is MGHRA, CDR2 YSYEKL. CDR3 length equals 14 residues. In the authors' methods: After removing out-of-frame reads, 2.3 million or so distinct TCRbeta sequences remained. Some clones are missing from TCRdb's copy, which holds only in-frame ones; the method was immunoSEQ multiplex PCR. The DNA was the basis for D and trimming; V, J and clone size are from that table. The sample has fewer than 40,000 clones; roughly 78% are singletons.

The receptor was isolated from an adult in good health and CMV-seropositive. This chain uses TRBV4-1 with TRBJ1-2, with 7 bases matching TRBD1. The sequencing sample was made of memory CD4+ T cells from blood. The CDR3 coding sequence is TGCGCCAGCAGCCCGGCCGGGACAGCCTATGGCTACACCTTC. It translates to CASSPAGTAYGYTF.